A selection of T cell receptor beta chains follows, all from one sample in a study of early T cells in non-severe SARS-CoV-2 infection. TCRdb itself ran the 5' RACE reads through MiXCR, one entry per CDR3 protein. The sample lists 50,000 to 60,000 distinct CDR3 sequences; approximately 9.9% were seen once. Sequencing input: whole blood. The receptors originated from an adult who was a healthcare worker with PCR-confirmed SARS-CoV-2 infection or an uninfected control (not recorded which). The CDR3 runs from the conserved cysteine through the conserved F or W. The order of the fields is D gene, clone size, J gene, V gene, CDR3 protein, CDR3 DNA. A D gene is named only where the DNA matches it firmly. Expanded clones are given a class, and other clones once, few, many or no size at all.

>TRBD1|many|TRBJ1-5|TRBV29-1
CSVDRVGNQPQHF
TGCAGCGTAGACAGGGTCGGCAATCAGCCCCAGCATTTT
>TRBD2|many|TRBJ2-3|TRBV12-3/TRBV12-4
CASRSLPGRGAPGTQYF
TGTGCCAGCAGATCACTCCCGGGGCGGGGGGCCCCCGGTACGCAGTATTTT
>.|.|TRBJ2-7|TRBV27
CASSLNGLVPYEQYF
TGTGCCAGCAGTTTAAATGGACTGGTCCCCTACGAGCAGTACTTC
>TRBD2|once|TRBJ2-3|TRBV7-9
CASSSLSGSTDTQYF
TGTGCCAGCAGCTCCCTTAGCGGGTCAACAGATACGCAGTATTTT
>.|few|TRBJ2-7|TRBV5-1
CASSLTGAYEQYF
TGCGCCAGCAGCTTGACAGGTGCCTACGAGCAGTACTTC
>TRBD1|few|TRBJ2-7|TRBV12-5
CASAPRTGPEQYF
TGTGCTAGTGCCCCCCGGACAGGCCCCGAGCAGTACTTC
>.|.|TRBJ2-2|TRBV7-3
CASSPAGADSNTGELFF
TGTGCCAGCAGCCCCGCTGGGGCGGACTCGAACACCGGGGAGCTGTTTTTT
>.|few|TRBJ1-1|TRBV7-9
CASSPPREGDTEAFF
TGTGCCAGCAGCCCGCCTAGGGAGGGAGACACTGAAGCTTTCTTT
>.|many|TRBJ1-5|TRBV6-1
CASRKGVQPQHF
TGTGCCAGCAGGAAAGGGGTTCAGCCCCAGCATTTT
>.|.|TRBJ2-5|TRBV29-1
CSVDVGLTQYF
TGCAGCGTTGATGTGGGGCTGACCCAGTACTTC
>.|.|TRBJ2-1|TRBV7-9
CASSQGGGTYNEQFF
TGTGCCAGCAGCCAGGGCGGGGGCACCTACAATGAGCAGTTCTTC
>TRBD1|many|TRBJ1-1|TRBV30
CAWSVQGVSEAFF
TGTGCCTGGAGTGTACAGGGGGTCTCTGAAGCTTTCTTT
>.|many|TRBJ2-7|TRBV5-1
CASSPATSSYEQYF
TGCGCCAGCAGCCCCGCTACTAGCTCCTACGAGCAGTACTTC
>.|.|TRBJ1-2|TRBV6-1
CASSGHRASNYGYTF
TGTGCCAGCAGTGGGCACCGCGCTTCTAACTATGGCTACACCTTC
>TRBD2|.|TRBJ2-1|TRBV7-6
CASSLASGGGGEQFF
TGTGCCAGCAGCTTAGCTAGCGGGGGCGGTGGTGAGCAGTTCTTC
>.|many|TRBJ2-2|TRBV27
CASSFSNTGELFF
TGTGCCAGCAGTTTTTCGAACACCGGGGAGCTGTTTTTT
>.|many|TRBJ1-2|TRBV12-3/TRBV12-4
CATGNYGYTF
TGTGCCACCGGTAACTATGGCTACACCTTC
>.|few|TRBJ1-1|TRBV15
CATSRGGRATGEAFF
TGTGCCACCAGCAGAGGAGGGCGAGCTACCGGTGAAGCTTTCTTT
>TRBD1|few|TRBJ2-7|TRBV18
CASSPGQGLSYEQYF
TGTGCCAGCTCACCAGGACAGGGGCTATCCTACGAGCAGTACTTC
>.|many|TRBJ1-5|TRBV4-1
CASSQEGGGWSNQPQHF
TGCGCCAGCAGCCAAGAGGGGGGGGGCTGGAGCAATCAGCCCCAGCATTTT
>.|few|TRBJ2-7|TRBV5-1
CASSLEGPGEQYF
TGCGCCAGCAGCTTGGAGGGGCCGGGGGAGCAGTACTTC
>TRBD1|few|TRBJ2-4|TRBV30
CAHSTGQGNIQYF
TGTGCCCACTCAACGGGACAGGGAAACATTCAGTACTTC
>.|.|TRBJ2-2|TRBV6-5
CASGYGWTGELFF
TGTGCCAGCGGTTACGGGTGGACCGGGGAGCTATTTTTT
>.|few|TRBJ1-2|TRBV12-3/TRBV12-4
CASSLDRGYGYTF
TGTGCCAGCAGTTTGGACCGGGGTTATGGCTACACCTTC
>.|many|TRBJ2-6|TRBV30
CAWRGDSGANVLTF
TGTGCCTGGAGGGGAGACTCTGGGGCCAACGTCCTGACTTTC
>.|many|TRBJ1-2|TRBV2
CASSEPGDGYTF
TGTGCCAGCAGTGAGCCTGGGGACGGCTACACCTTC
>.|.|TRBJ2-3|TRBV11-2
CASTSRGVAAGDTQYF
TGTGCCAGCACCTCTCGAGGGGTGGCCGCAGGAGATACGCAGTATTTT
>TRBD2|.|TRBJ2-5|TRBV20-1
CSVYRGEETQYF
TGCAGTGTATACCGGGGGGAAGAGACCCAGTACTTC
>.|many|TRBJ2-7|TRBV7-8
CASSLAMDAEQYF
TGTGCCAGCAGCTTAGCAATGGACGCCGAGCAGTACTTC
>.|few|TRBJ1-1|TRBV7-9
CASSSWEPVTEAFF
TGTGCCAGCAGCTCGTGGGAGCCCGTCACTGAAGCTTTCTTT
>.|few|TRBJ2-3|TRBV7-3
CASSLGGTRTDTQYF
TGTGCCAGCAGCCTGGGCGGGACCCGCACAGATACGCAGTATTTT
>.|.|TRBJ2-1|TRBV5-1
CASFLTNYNEQFF
TGCGCCAGCTTCCTCACCAACTACAATGAGCAGTTCTTC
>.|few|TRBJ2-1|TRBV20-1
CSAERGASSYNEQFF
TGCAGTGCGGAGAGGGGGGCAAGCTCCTACAATGAGCAGTTCTTC
>.|.|TRBJ1-2|TRBV7-8
CASSLNANYGYTF
TGTGCCAGCAGCTTAAATGCTAACTATGGCTACACCTTC
>TRBD1|.|TRBJ1-1|TRBV18
CASSPGTGYALNTEAFF
TGTGCCAGCTCACCGGGGACAGGGTACGCCTTGAACACTGAAGCTTTCTTT